This T cell receptor beta chain came from a study of PD-1 blockade in mismatch repair-deficient tumors. Study details: Patients had approximately 12 mismatch repair-deficient cancer types, all previously treated and progressing. Points from the study as a whole: Tumor-resident clones, often absent from pretreatment blood, expanded after pembrolizumab and then contracted.

The data were produced by immunoSEQ multiplex PCR, yet TCRdb's version contains in-frame clones alone and is incomplete. The sample shows some 19,000 clones, around 80% of them seen only once. The CDR3 runs 15 residues. Germline CDR1 and CDR2: ENHRY and SYGVKD. Trimming removed 0 bases at V and 1 base at J, with 10 bases between. Every patient had mismatch repair deficiency by PCR or immunohistochemistry. A few pembrolizumab responders had their TCRs sequenced. A remark on this clone: What it binds is not known.

This clonotype originated in an adult with mismatch repair-deficient cancer. This sample comprised PBMCs, obtained 52 weeks after starting pembrolizumab. The chain uses TRBV10-3 and TRBJ2-7; a possible D gene is TRBD1 (6 bases). CDR3 residues: CAISESAGASYEQYF. The DNA for the CDR3 is TGTGCCATCAGTGAGTCGGCAGGGGCATCCTACGAGCAGTACTTC.